A single sample gave rise to the 11 T cell receptor beta chains below, sequenced in a study of T-cell reconstitution after alpha-beta-depleted transplantation in children. Preparing the TCRbeta library involved the use of unique molecular identifiers. TCRdb passed the PCR reads through MiXCR, listing each CDR3 protein once. The sample records about 830,000 distinct CDR3 sequences, roughly 16% being singletons. The sequencing used PBMCs, mostly from graft donor cells, collected 360 days after TCRalphabeta/CD19-depleted stem cell transplant. All receptors come from a male patient younger than 18 who had a stem cell transplant for acute lymphoblastic leukemia, so the T cells may come from the graft donor.

This clonotype appeared a single time. This chain uses TRBV6-5 with TRBJ2-7; perhaps TRBD1 as D (6 bases). Trimming cost V 6 bases and J 3 bases, with 18 bases left between them. This CDR3 spans 15 amino acids. Germline CDR1 is MNHEY and CDR2 is SVGAGI. The CDR3, as DNA: TGTGCCAGCAGGTACCTACAGGGACACGGCTACGAGCAGTACTTC. The encoded protein is CASRYLQGHGYEQYF.

This clonotype appeared many times. The chain has TRBV12-3 or TRBV12-4 and TRBJ2-5, with D possibly TRBD1 on 6 matching bases. The CDR3 consists of 15 residues. Between the trimmed V and J ends, which lost 4 bases and 4 bases, there was a span of 16 bases. Written as DNA, the CDR3 is TGTGCCAGCAGTTCCCCGACAGGACGTGGAGAGACCCAGTACTTC. Translation: CASSSPTGRGETQYF.

This clonotype was counted a few times. This chain connects TRBV24-1 to TRBJ1-2; 8 bases fit TRBD1. Germline loops: CDR1 KGHDR, CDR2 SFDVKD. V shed 5 bases and J 0 bases; nucleotides not matched to a gene: 1. The CDR3 is 14 residues long. The CDR3 is CATSGRGPNYGYTF. DNA for the CDR3: TGTGCCACCAGTGGCAGGGGGCCTAACTATGGCTACACCTTC.

This clonotype was found a few times. The J gene is TRBJ2-3, the V gene TRBV7-2; no definite D call. V lost 1 base and J lost 2, with 13 bases in between. The CDR3 has 16 amino acids. CDR1 and CDR2 from the germline V gene are SGHTA and FQGNSA. CDR3 in amino acids: CASSLGVGQNTDTQYF. CDR3 bases: TGTGCCAGCAGCTTAGGGGTCGGTCAGAACACAGATACGCAGTATTTT. The whole variable domain, remainder taken from reference TRBV7-2 and TRBJ2-3, is GAGVSQSPSNKVTEKGKDVELRCDPISGHTALYWYRQSLGQGLEFLIYFQGNSAPDKSGLPSDRFSAERTGGSVSTLTIQRTQQEDSAVYLCASSLGVGQNTDTQYFGPGTRLTVL.

In this sample, this clonotype turned up a few times. This chain joins TRBV4-2 and TRBJ2-2; D not certain. The germline V gene encodes CDR1 LGHNA and CDR2 YNFKEQ. CDR3 length: 14 residues. Trimming stripped 0 bases from V and 8 bases from J, with 10 bases between. The DNA of the CDR3 is TGTGCCAGCAGCCAAGAAATGACCCCGGGGGAGCTGTTTTTT. Translation gives CASSQEMTPGELFF.

The rearrangement uses TRBV10-3 and TRBJ2-1; D not certain. CDR1 is ENHRY and CDR2 is SYGVKD in the germline V gene. The CDR3 extends over 12 amino acids. The V gene lost 4 bases and the J gene lost 7 bases, with 8 bases spanning the gap. CDR3 nucleotide sequence: TGTGCCATCAGTGTTGGCACTAATGAGCAGTTCTTC. Translating it yields CAISVGTNEQFF.

In this sample, this clonotype turned up many times. J is TRBJ1-4 and V is TRBV20-1; a possible D gene is TRBD1 (5 bases). Germline V lookup: CDR1 DFQATT, CDR2 SNEGSKA (reference sequence). The V and J ends lost 4 bases and 5 bases respectively, with 11 bases between them. The CDR3 has 13 residues. CDR3 in DNA: TGCAGTGCTAACGAAGGGGAGAATGAAAAACTGTTTTTT. This encodes CSANEGENEKLFF.

The V call is TRBV20-1, the J call TRBJ1-5; tentatively, D is TRBD1 (5 bases). V dropped 0 bases and J dropped 4 bases, with 16 bases sitting between them. This CDR3 region has 16 residues. Germline V gene data show CDR1 as DFQATT and CDR2 as SNEGSKA (reference sequence). This chain's CDR3 is CSARDPGYRSNQPQHF. DNA for the CDR3: TGCAGTGCTAGAGATCCAGGGTACCGCTCAAATCAGCCCCAGCATTTT.

The genes are TRBV27 and TRBJ2-2; D gene uncertain. The CDR3 covers 14 residues. The V gene's germline CDR1 is MNHEY and CDR2 SMNVEV (reference sequence). Trimming left V 6 bases short and J 4 bases short, with 12 bases between. The CDR3 spells CASRKFVSTGELFF. The CDR3 nucleotides are TGTGCCAGCAGGAAGTTCGTCAGCACCGGGGAGCTGTTTTTT.

V gene TRBV6-1 combines with J gene TRBJ1-5, with D uncertain. The CDR3 loop spans 15 amino acids. The V gene's germline CDR1 is MNHNS and CDR2 SASEGT. Trimming stripped 8 bases from V and 0 bases from J, with 14 bases between. Here the CDR3 reads CASRQGQYSNQPQHF. The DNA for the CDR3 is TGTGCCAGCCGACAAGGGCAGTATAGCAATCAGCCCCAGCATTTT.

V and J are TRBV10-3 and TRBJ2-3; the match to TRBD2 covers 10 bases. This CDR3 is built from 14 residues. CDR1 is ENHRY, CDR2 SYGVKD, per germline. Germline trimming cut 10 bases from V and 2 bases from J; bases unmatched to any gene: 6. CDR3 DNA: TGTGCCACCGGACTAGCGGATTTCACAGATACGCAGTATTTT. This encodes CATGLADFTDTQYF.